The rows below give T cell receptor beta chains drawn from one sample of a study of T cell changes during pregnancy in multiple sclerosis. Profiling relied on immunoSEQ multiplex PCR, and the TCRdb table lists in-frame clones only, not all of them. The data hold 25,000 to 35,000 clones, with 80% to 95% observed a single time. Here the sequenced sample was CD8+ T cells from peripheral blood mononuclear cells, taken before pregnancy. These receptors were obtained from a female donor with multiple sclerosis, enrolled in a pregnancy study. Each CDR3 is given without its conserved first and last residue. Each record gives: V gene, J gene, D gene, CDR3 protein. D genes are given only for firm matches.

v_call: TRBV19; j_call: TRBJ1-2; d_call: TRBD1; cdr3_aa: ASSIGQGVYGYT
v_call: TRBV25-1; j_call: TRBJ2-5; d_call: TRBD1; cdr3_aa: ASSATGGWETQY
v_call: TRBV6-1; j_call: TRBJ2-7; d_call: TRBD1; cdr3_aa: ASSPGQEGNEQY
v_call: TRBV28; j_call: TRBJ2-1; d_call: TRBD2; cdr3_aa: ASSLGSGVIHEQF
v_call: TRBV7-9; j_call: TRBJ2-3; d_call: .; cdr3_aa: ASSWDSEWTQY
v_call: TRBV6-1; j_call: TRBJ2-7; d_call: TRBD1; cdr3_aa: ASSEARTGSYEQY
v_call: TRBV9; j_call: TRBJ1-1; d_call: .; cdr3_aa: ASSDPGMDTEAF
v_call: TRBV19; j_call: TRBJ1-1; d_call: .; cdr3_aa: ASTLGPNTEAF
v_call: TRBV19; j_call: TRBJ1-1; d_call: .; cdr3_aa: ASSMKQGPGNTEAF
v_call: TRBV11-2; j_call: TRBJ1-1; d_call: TRBD1; cdr3_aa: ASSLAKWDRRNTEAF